Below, 11 T cell receptor beta chains from the same sample are listed, as sequenced in a study of blood T cells in healthy people across ages. With a J-beta primer mix and a sample-barcoded 5' primer, a second PCR ran about 7 to 12 cycles. TCRdb re-called the 5' RACE reads through MiXCR, storing one row per CDR3 protein. In the table there are fewer than 2,000,000 distinct CDR3 sequences, about 31% of which are singletons. The sample consisted of blood. The receptor set was obtained from a woman in her thirties in good health.

This clonotype was counted between two and nine times. This chain's CDR3 is CASSPIWPPRGTDTQYF. The CDR3 nucleotides read TGCGCCAGCAGCCCGATCTGGCCTCCCCGGGGGACAGATACGCAGTATTTT. V usage is TRBV4-1 and J usage is TRBJ2-3; the D gene is possibly TRBD2 (6 bases). V lost 4 bases and J 3 bases, leaving 20 bases between the germline ends. CDR1 and CDR2 from the germline V gene are MGHRA and YSYEKL. This CDR3 is 17 amino acids long.

V is TRBV27 and J is TRBJ2-5, with a weak D call TRBD2 (5 bases). Trimming stripped 10 bases from V and 2 bases from J, with 17 bases between. The CDR3 runs to 14 residues. CDR1 is MNHEY, CDR2 SMNVEV, per germline (reference sequence). This chain's CDR3 is CATRTLGVQETQYF. The CDR3 DNA is TGTGCCACCCGAACCCTGGGAGTACAAGAGACCCAGTACTTC.

V gene TRBV24-1 combines with J gene TRBJ1-1, with unresolved D. The CDR3 length is 11 residues. V was cut by 5 bases and J by 12 bases, with 12 bases left in between. Germline assignment: CDR1 KGHDR and CDR2 SFDVKD. CDR3 nucleotide sequence: TGTGCCACCAGTGGTTCCAGGTTCACTTTCTTT. Translated, it gives CATSGSRFTFF.

CDR3 in amino acids: CASSVGAGEWNEQFF. The CDR3 coding sequence is TGTGCCAGCAGCGTAGGTGCAGGAGAGTGGAATGAGCAGTTCTTC. The chain employs TRBV9 and TRBJ2-1; D unclear. V was cut by 0 bases and J by 7 bases, with 14 bases left in between. Germline V lookup: CDR1 SGDLS, CDR2 YYNGEE. The CDR3 is made up of 15 amino acids.

The genes are TRBV20-1 and TRBJ2-3; 7 bases agree with TRBD2. With V trimmed by 3 bases and J by 1 base, 7 bases remained unmatched. This CDR3 has 15 amino acids. CDR1 is DFQATT and CDR2 is SNEGSKA in the germline V gene (reference sequence). The CDR3 nucleotides read TGCAGTGCTAGGGCGGGAGACTTTCGCACAGATACGCAGTATTTT. Translated, it gives CSARAGDFRTDTQYF.

V is TRBV10-3 and J is TRBJ1-1, with D perhaps TRBD1 (6 bases). V gave up 5 bases and J gave up 2 bases, with 12 bases separating them. The germline V gene has CDR1 ENHRY and CDR2 SYGVKD. The CDR3 has 14 residues. The CDR3 region has the DNA TGTGCCATCAGTCCGAGGACAGATAACACTGAAGCTTTCTTT. This gives the protein CAISPRTDNTEAFF.

This clonotype was seen at least ten times. The chain uses TRBV7-2 and TRBJ1-5; D gene uncertain. This CDR3 is 13 amino acids long. CDR1 SGHTA and CDR2 FQGNSA come from the germline V gene. Trimming pared 2 bases from V and 7 bases from J, leaving 9 bases between. The CDR3 region is CASSLTRQQPQHF. For the CDR3, the DNA is TGTGCCAGCAGCTTAACTAGACAACAGCCCCAGCATTTT.

The chain has TRBV2 and TRBJ2-5, with 9 bases matching TRBD1. V was pared by 3 bases and J by 5 bases, with 4 bases of the junction left unmatched. Germline V gene sequence: CDR1 SNHLY, CDR2 FYNNEI. The CDR3 is made up of 14 amino acids. The CDR3 bases are TGTGCCAGCAGTGAGGCGACAGGGGGGGAGACCCAGTACTTC. It specifies CASSEATGGETQYF.

The V gene is TRBV2, the J gene TRBJ2-5, with a possible D match to TRBD1 (7 bases). Trimming took off 4 bases at V and 2 bases at J, with 14 bases between the two ends. The V gene's germline CDR1 is SNHLY and CDR2 FYNNEI. This CDR3 region has 15 residues. This CDR3 is CASSGQGGIQETQYF. CDR3 sequence (DNA): TGTGCCAGCAGTGGGCAGGGGGGCATTCAAGAGACCCAGTACTTC.

V gene TRBV9 combines with J gene TRBJ1-1; D unresolved. The CDR3 covers 14 residues. Trimming took 0 bases from V and 5 from J, leaving 11 bases between them. Germline CDR1 is SGDLS and CDR2 is YYNGEE. The CDR3 protein is CASSVEIGRTEAFF. The DNA of the CDR3 is TGTGCCAGCAGCGTAGAGATCGGCCGTACTGAAGCTTTCTTT.

This sequence joins TRBV5-1 and TRBJ1-1; no firm D call. Germline CDR1 SGHRS, CDR2 YFSETQ. V was clipped by 0 bases and J by 4 bases, with 10 bases between them. The CDR3 has 14 residues. The CDR3, as DNA: TGCGCCAGCAGCTTGGAGGCGGGGTCCACTGAAGCTTTCTTT. Amino acids: CASSLEAGSTEAFF.